This T cell receptor (beta chain) was recorded in a study of T cell changes during pregnancy in multiple sclerosis. The CDR3 spans 15 residues. Germline CDR1 reads SGHTA; CDR2 reads FQGTGA. The J segment lost 5 bases and the V segment lost 4 bases, leaving 3 bases of the junction unmatched. Repertoires were generated with immunoSEQ multiplex PCR, while TCRdb's copy carries only in-frame clones and drops some. The repertoire consists of fewer than 40,000 clones, with roughly nine tenths occurring once and the leading ten covering under 0.55%. The clonotype was recovered from a female donor in good health, enrolled as a control in a pregnancy study. Sequenced here: CD4+ T cells from peripheral blood mononuclear cells, sampled in the first trimester of pregnancy. V gene TRBV7-3 combines with J gene TRBJ2-5; 14 nucleotides line up with TRBD2. The CDR3 DNA sequence: TGTGCCAGCAGCTCGAGGACTAGCGGGAGGGAGACCCAGTACTTC. This encodes CASSSRTSGRETQYF.